This entry is about one T cell receptor beta chain. Its antigen is unknown. The data were obtained in a study of OX40 agonist ivuxolimab in advanced cancers. Across the whole study: In this trial design, patients received ivuxolimab intravenously at 0.01 to 10 mg/kg every 2 weeks. At approximately 80% male, the cohort had a mean age of roughly 60 years, ranging from roughly 20 to 79. Study findings and constraints: Among some nonresponders, normalized T-cell clonal expansion was also low.

It was autoimmune disease history or systemic immunosuppression that excluded patients. The protocol was immunoSEQ multiplex PCR, while the TCRdb copy is restricted to in-frame clones and leaves out a portion. The sample shows approximately 71,000 clones, about 82% of them seen only once. The V gene end was trimmed by 4 bases and the J gene end by 0 bases; junction bases not matched to a gene: 8. CDR3 length equals 16 residues. Germline V gene lookup returns CDR1 SGHRS and CDR2 YFSETQ. The V and J genes are TRBV5-1 and TRBJ2-3; 7 nucleotides match TRBD1. This clonotype was sampled from an adult with an advanced solid tumor such as melanoma, head and neck, liver or kidney cancer. The sample was CD4+ or CD8+ T cells sorted from blood, taken in a trial of the OX40 agonist ivuxolimab. This CDR3 reads CASSTQTGLSTDTQYF. The CDR3 nucleotides read TGCGCCAGCAGCACGCAGACAGGGCTTAGCACAGATACGCAGTATTTT.